One and the same sample provided the 8 T cell receptor beta chains below, sequenced in a study of shared clonotypes between healthy human individuals. Profiling relied on immunoSEQ multiplex PCR, and the TCRdb table lists in-frame clones only, not all of them. Found here are 1 million to 1.2 million clones, 60% to 85% of them singletons; the top ten hold 0.85% to 1%. Source material: memory CD4+ T cells from PBMCs. As to subset: CD45RA-negative fraction. Source of these receptors: a man aged 18 to 29 in good health. Some clones in this sample may be carry-over from other donors' samples.

This rearrangement joins TRBV7-9 to TRBJ2-7, with 10 bases matching TRBD2. The germline gives CDR1 SEHNR, CDR2 FQNEAQ (reference sequence). This CDR3 contains 16 residues. After removal of 4 bases from V and 0 bases from J, the junction contained 6 bases not matched to a gene. CDR3 sequence reads: CASSSGLAVSSYEQYF. For the CDR3, the DNA is TGTGCCAGCAGCTCCGGACTAGCGGTGAGCTCCTACGAGCAGTACTTC.

This clone was observed many times. This chain connects TRBV5-1 to TRBJ2-2; 9 nucleotides line up with TRBD1. Germline-derived CDR1 and CDR2 are SGHRS and YFSETQ. The J segment lost 3 bases and the V segment lost 4 bases, leaving 4 bases of the junction unmatched. The CDR3 runs 15 residues. The CDR3 DNA is TGCGCCAGCAGCCATGGACAGGGGTACACCGGGGAGCTGTTTTTT. It yields the protein CASSHGQGYTGELFF.

This clone came up a few times. The rearrangement links TRBV7-2 to TRBJ2-3; D gene ambiguous. The CDR3 has 13 residues. Germline V gives CDR1 SGHTA, CDR2 FQGNSA. V lost 4 bases, J lost 8 bases, and 13 bases lay in between. CDR3 nucleotides: TGTGCCAGCAGCTCCCCTTTTTCCGGTACGCAGTATTTT. Encoded protein: CASSSPFSGTQYF.

The V gene is TRBV19, the J gene TRBJ2-2, with unresolved D. The CDR3 loop spans 14 amino acids. From germline, CDR1 is LNHDA and CDR2 SQIVND (reference sequence). V lost 5 bases, J lost 0 bases, and 7 bases lay in between. This chain's CDR3 is CASSENANTGELFF. The CDR3, as DNA: TGTGCCAGTAGTGAGAACGCGAACACCGGGGAGCTGTTTTTT. The full variable domain, with the rest looked up from reference TRBV19 and TRBJ2-2, is DGGITQSPKYLFRKEGQNVTLSCEQNLNHDAMYWYRQDPGQGLRLIYYSQIVNDFQKGDIAEGYSVSREKKESFPLTVTSAQKNPTAFYLCASSENANTGELFFGEGSRLTVL.

J is TRBJ2-3 and V is TRBV2; a possible D gene is TRBD1 (6 bases). V shed 6 bases and J shed 2 bases, with 12 bases lying between them. The CDR3 extends over 14 amino acids. Germline lookup yields CDR1 SNHLY and CDR2 FYNNEI. This CDR3 reads CASRVGATTDTQYF. For the CDR3, the DNA is TGTGCCAGCAGGGTGGGGGCTACCACAGATACGCAGTATTTT.

This clone appeared a single time. This rearrangement joins TRBV30 to TRBJ2-2; 8 nucleotides line up with TRBD2. CDR3 length: 15 residues. Losses at the gene ends were 2 bases for V and 0 bases for J; bases not matched to a gene: 2. Germline V CDR1 and CDR2: GTSNPN, SVGIG (reference sequence). CDR3 residues: CAWSTAGANTGELFF. The CDR3 DNA reads as TGTGCCTGGAGTACAGCGGGGGCGAACACCGGGGAGCTGTTTTTT.

This chain joins TRBV5-1 and TRBJ1-1; D uncertain. The length of the CDR3 is 15 residues. V was clipped by 1 base and J by 4 bases, with 14 bases between them. Germline V gives CDR1 SGHRS, CDR2 YFSETQ. The CDR3: CASSLSRRGSTEAFF. The CDR3 nucleotides are TGCGCCAGCAGCTTGTCACGGCGCGGATCCACTGAAGCTTTCTTT.

The chain uses TRBV5-4 and TRBJ2-5, with a tentative D call TRBD1 (5 bases). This CDR3 spans 16 amino acids. Germline CDR1 SGHNT, CDR2 YYREEE (reference sequence). V lost 1 base to trimming and J lost 2 bases, with 15 bases between them. The CDR3 DNA follows: TGTGCCAGCAGCTTGTATGGCAGGGCCGCACAAGAGACCCAGTACTTC. Protein: CASSLYGRAAQETQYF.